The TCR beta chain under discussion was sequenced for a study of spatial heterogeneity in lung cancer. Overall study findings and caveats: The number of expanded tumor alpha and beta chains correlated with mutation number.

This clonotype was found a few times. What it binds is not known. TCRdb re-called the 5' RACE reads through MiXCR, storing one row per CDR3 protein. Here the sample spans about 2,900 distinct CDR3 sequences, approximately 7% being singletons. Trimming pared 0 bases from V and 7 bases from J, leaving 22 bases between. Germline CDR1 and CDR2: DFQATT and SNEGSKA (reference sequence). The CDR3 is 18 residues long. The time point denotes: sample taken at primary tumor resection. The clonotype was recovered from a female donor with early-stage non-small cell lung cancer. The sequencing here drew on lung tumor tissue, taken at surgery. This sequence joins TRBV20-1 and TRBJ1-6; D unclear. CDR3 sequence: CSARDLGLRDGVNSPLHF. CDR3 DNA sequence: TGCAGTGCTAGAGATCTCGGGCTCCGCGATGGGGTAAATTCACCCCTCCACTTT.